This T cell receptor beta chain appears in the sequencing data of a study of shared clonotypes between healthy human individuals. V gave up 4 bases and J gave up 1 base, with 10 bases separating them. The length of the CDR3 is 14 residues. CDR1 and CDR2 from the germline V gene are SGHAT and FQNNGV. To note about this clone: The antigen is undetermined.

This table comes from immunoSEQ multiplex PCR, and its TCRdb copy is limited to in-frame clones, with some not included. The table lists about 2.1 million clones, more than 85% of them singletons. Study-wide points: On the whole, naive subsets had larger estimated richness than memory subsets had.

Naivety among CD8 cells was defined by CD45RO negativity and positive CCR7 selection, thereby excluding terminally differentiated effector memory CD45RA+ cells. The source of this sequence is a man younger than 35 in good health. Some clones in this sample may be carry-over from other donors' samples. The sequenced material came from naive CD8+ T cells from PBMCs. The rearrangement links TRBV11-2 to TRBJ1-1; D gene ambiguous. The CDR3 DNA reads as TGTGCCAGCAGCTGGGTTAGGCAGAACACTGAAGCTTTCTTT. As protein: CASSWVRQNTEAFF.